This TCR beta chain was profiled in a study of CD8+CD57+ T cells in acquired aplastic anemia. About the study: The study obtained an average of about 3.1 ug of DNA from sorted CD4+ and CD8+ cells.

The germline gives CDR1 DFQATT, CDR2 SNEGSKA (reference sequence). J lost 0 bases, V lost 3 bases, and 12 bases had no gene match. This CDR3 is built from 18 residues. Remarks on this clonotype: Its antigen is still unknown.

Genomic DNA served as template for TCR beta VDJ and CDR3 profiling. TCRdb used MiXCR to reprocess the reads, holding one entry per CDR3 protein. The sample has roughly 80,000 distinct CDR3 sequences; approximately 70% are singletons. Study outcomes and limitations: CD8+ Simpson's diversity in patients was not significantly different from that in controls. Patients and controls shared some 30 CD8+ CDR3 sequences, highly expressed in patients.

Sequencing involved patients with CD8+CD57+ cell expansion previously shown by flow cytometry. Sequenced: sorted CD4+, CD8+, or CD8+CD57+ T cells (not recorded which) from PBMCs. This sequence was found in a human donor with aplastic anemia. V and J are TRBV20-1 and TRBJ2-1, with TRBD1 matching over 9 bases. CDR3 DNA: TGCAGTGCTAGCGGGACTTCCGGGACAGGGAGCTCCTACAATGAGCAGTTCTTC. Protein: CSASGTSGTGSSYNEQFF.